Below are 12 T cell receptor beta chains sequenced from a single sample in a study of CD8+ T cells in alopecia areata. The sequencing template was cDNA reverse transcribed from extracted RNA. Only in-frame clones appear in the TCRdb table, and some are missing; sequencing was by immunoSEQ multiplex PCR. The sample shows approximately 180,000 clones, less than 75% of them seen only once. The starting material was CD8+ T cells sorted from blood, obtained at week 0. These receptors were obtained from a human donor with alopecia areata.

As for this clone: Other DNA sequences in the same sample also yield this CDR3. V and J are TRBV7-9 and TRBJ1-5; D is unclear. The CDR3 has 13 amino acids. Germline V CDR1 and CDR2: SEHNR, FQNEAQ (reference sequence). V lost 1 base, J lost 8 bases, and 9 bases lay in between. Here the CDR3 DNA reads TGTGCCAGCAGCTTAGTGGGAGGCGAGCCCCAGCATTTT. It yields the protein CASSLVGGEPQHF.

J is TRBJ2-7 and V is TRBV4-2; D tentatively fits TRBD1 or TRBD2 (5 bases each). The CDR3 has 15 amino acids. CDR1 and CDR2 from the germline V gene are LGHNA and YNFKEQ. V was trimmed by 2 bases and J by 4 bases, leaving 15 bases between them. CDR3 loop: CASSQSWDGSYEQYF. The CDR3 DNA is TGTGCCAGCAGCCAATCGTGGGACGGGTCGTACGAGCAGTACTTC.

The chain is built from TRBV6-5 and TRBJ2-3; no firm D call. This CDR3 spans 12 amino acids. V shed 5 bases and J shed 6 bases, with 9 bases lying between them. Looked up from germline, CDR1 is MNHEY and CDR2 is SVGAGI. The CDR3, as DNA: TGTGCCAGCAGTGAATGGACGGATACGCAGTATTTT. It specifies CASSEWTDTQYF.

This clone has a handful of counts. The CDR3 reads CASSSPGQGPYGYTF. Here the CDR3 DNA reads TGTGCCAGCAGCTCACCTGGACAGGGCCCCTATGGCTACACCTTC. The chain couples TRBV7-9 to TRBJ1-2; 8 bases align to TRBD1. V shed 4 bases and J 4 bases; nucleotides not matched to a gene: 8. The germline V gene encodes CDR1 SEHNR and CDR2 FQNEAQ (reference sequence). The length of the CDR3 is 15 residues.

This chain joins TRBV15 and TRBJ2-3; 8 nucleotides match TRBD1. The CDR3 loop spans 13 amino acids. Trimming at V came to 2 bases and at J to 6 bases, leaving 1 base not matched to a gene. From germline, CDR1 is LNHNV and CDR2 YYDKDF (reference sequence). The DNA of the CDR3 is TGTGCCACCAGCAGATACAGGGGGGATACGCAGTATTTT. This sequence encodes CATSRYRGDTQYF.

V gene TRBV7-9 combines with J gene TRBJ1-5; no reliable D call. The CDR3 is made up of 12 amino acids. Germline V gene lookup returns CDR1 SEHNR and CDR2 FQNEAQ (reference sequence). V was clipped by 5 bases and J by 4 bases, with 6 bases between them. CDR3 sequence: CASSKLNQPQHF. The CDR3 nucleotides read TGTGCCAGCAGCAAGCTTAATCAGCCCCAGCATTTT.

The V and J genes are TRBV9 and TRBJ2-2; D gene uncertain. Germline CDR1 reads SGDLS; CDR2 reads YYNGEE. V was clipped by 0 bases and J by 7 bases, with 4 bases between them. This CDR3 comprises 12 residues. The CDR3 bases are TGTGCCAGCAGCGTAGGTAACGGGGAGCTGTTTTTT. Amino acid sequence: CASSVGNGELFF.

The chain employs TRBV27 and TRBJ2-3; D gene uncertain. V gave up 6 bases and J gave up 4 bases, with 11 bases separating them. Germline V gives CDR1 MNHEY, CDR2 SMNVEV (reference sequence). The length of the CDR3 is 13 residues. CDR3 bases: TGTGCCAGCAGCCTCCCCGGTTCAGATACGCAGTATTTT. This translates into CASSLPGSDTQYF.

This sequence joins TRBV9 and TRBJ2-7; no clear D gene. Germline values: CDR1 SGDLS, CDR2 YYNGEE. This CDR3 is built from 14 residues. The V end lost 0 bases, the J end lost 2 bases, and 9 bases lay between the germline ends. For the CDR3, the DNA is TGTGCCAGCAGCGTAGCGCTCACCACCTACGAGCAGTACTTC. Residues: CASSVALTTYEQYF.

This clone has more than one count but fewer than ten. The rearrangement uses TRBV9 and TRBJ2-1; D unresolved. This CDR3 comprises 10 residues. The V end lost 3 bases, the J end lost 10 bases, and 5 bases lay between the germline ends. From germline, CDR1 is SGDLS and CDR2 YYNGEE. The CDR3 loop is CASSGKEQFF. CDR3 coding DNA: TGTGCCAGCAGCGGCAAGGAGCAGTTCTTC.

In DNA, the CDR3 is TGCAGCGCACCGGGACAGGGAGGCTTTAACACTGAAGCTTTCTTT. Translating gives CSAPGQGGFNTEAFF. The genes are TRBV29-1 and TRBJ1-1, with 9 bases identical to TRBD1. The CDR3 contains 15 residues. The germline V gene has CDR1 SQVTM and CDR2 ANQGSEA. V was pared by 7 bases and J by 2 bases, with 11 bases of the junction left unmatched.

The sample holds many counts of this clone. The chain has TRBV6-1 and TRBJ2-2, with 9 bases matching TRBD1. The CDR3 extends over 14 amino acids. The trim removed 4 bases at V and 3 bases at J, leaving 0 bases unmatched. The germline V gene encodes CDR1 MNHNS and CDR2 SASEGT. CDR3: CASSGTGDTGELFF. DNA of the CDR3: TGTGCCAGCAGTGGGACAGGGGACACCGGGGAGCTGTTTTTT.